The clone carrying this T cell receptor beta chain was detected a few times. Germline lookup yields CDR1 SGHAT and CDR2 FQNNGV. Trimming took off 1 base at V and 2 bases at J, with 12 bases between the two ends. The CDR3 is 16 residues long. The sample originates from a study of early T cells in non-severe SARS-CoV-2 infection. A single record per CDR3 protein comes from TCRdb applying MiXCR to the 5' RACE reads. This table holds 20,000 to 25,000 distinct CDR3 sequences, around 4% found once. This sequence joins TRBV11-2 and TRBJ2-1, with D perhaps matching TRBD1 (6 bases). The sequenced sample consisted of whole blood. This clonotype was sampled from an adult who was a healthcare worker with PCR-confirmed SARS-CoV-2 infection or an uninfected control (not recorded which). The CDR3 region has the DNA TGTGCCAGCAGCTTAGTGGGGACAAATACCTACAATGAGCAGTTCTTC. It translates to CASSLVGTNTYNEQFF.